The entry that follows covers one T cell receptor beta chain sequence. What it binds is unknown. Some clones are missing from TCRdb's copy, which holds only in-frame ones; the method was immunoSEQ multiplex PCR. The sample shows 35,000 or so clones, about nine tenths of them seen only once. These data come from a study of T cells in localized non-small cell lung cancer. Study-wide results and limits: Adjacent lung had a median around 60 of the 100 largest tumor clones. Adjacent uninvolved lung tissue had the highest T cell clonality, exceeding tumor.

The sequence came from a man aged 40 to 70 with stage I lung adenocarcinoma. Material: peripheral blood, obtained before any cancer treatment.

CDR3 region: CASSPANTEAFF. DNA for the CDR3: TGTGCCAGCTCACCGGCAAACACTGAAGCTTTCTTT. The genes are TRBV18 and TRBJ1-1; no firm D call. V was trimmed by 3 bases and J by 2 bases, leaving 4 bases between them. The CDR3 is 12 residues long. Looked up from germline, CDR1 is KGHSH and CDR2 is LQKENI.